These 21 T cell receptor beta chains were all obtained from the same sample, sequenced in a study of blood T cell repertoires in COVID-19. Assay used: immunoSEQ multiplex PCR; TCRdb lists only in-frame clones, some missing. This table has some 120,000 clones, about four fifths appearing once. Sequenced material: peripheral blood. Receptor source: a woman between 50 and 59 years old with acute or convalescent COVID-19.

V is TRBV30 and J is TRBJ1-5; the D gene is possibly TRBD1 (6 bases). Germline V gene data show CDR1 as GTSNPN and CDR2 as SVGIG (reference sequence). V lost 2 bases, J lost 6 bases, and 11 bases lay in between. CDR3 length equals 13 residues. In DNA, the CDR3 is TGTGCCTGGAGTAGTGGGGGCAGTCAGCCCCAGCATTTT. It specifies CAWSSGGSQPQHF.

The V and J genes are TRBV5-1 and TRBJ1-4; 8 nucleotides align to TRBD1. The V gene's germline CDR1 is SGHRS and CDR2 YFSETQ. Trimming cost V 5 bases and J 8 bases; bases outside gene matches: 8. CDR3 length: 14 residues. The CDR3 spells CASSQGQGGEKLFF. The CDR3 region has the DNA TGCGCCAGCAGTCAAGGACAGGGTGGGGAAAAACTGTTTTTT.

This sequence joins TRBV28 and TRBJ2-5; D gene ambiguous. Germline loops: CDR1 MDHEN, CDR2 SYDVKM. Trimming took off 2 bases at V and 2 bases at J, with 3 bases between the two ends. The CDR3 contains 12 residues. This CDR3 is CASSLQQETQYF. The DNA for the CDR3 is TGTGCCAGCAGTTTACAGCAAGAGACCCAGTACTTC.

V usage is TRBV28 and J usage is TRBJ1-4, with unresolved D. The CDR3 length is 12 residues. Trimming left V 5 bases short and J 8 bases short, with 9 bases between. The V gene's germline CDR1 is MDHEN and CDR2 SYDVKM. CDR3: CASSPREEKLFF. In nucleotides, the CDR3 is TGTGCCAGCAGTCCTAGGGAGGAAAAACTGTTTTTT.

The chain employs TRBV7-8 and TRBJ1-4, with TRBD1 identical over 9 bases. Germline V gene sequence: CDR1 SGHVS, CDR2 FQNEAQ. Losses at the gene ends were 5 bases for V and 3 bases for J; bases not matched to a gene: 4. CDR3 length: 15 residues. The CDR3 protein is CASSPRDRANEKLFF. The CDR3 bases are TGTGCCAGCAGCCCGCGGGACAGGGCTAATGAAAAACTGTTTTTT.

The chain has TRBV15 and TRBJ1-4; 8 nucleotides line up with TRBD1. V trimming: 4 bases; J trimming: 1 base; junction bases outside the gene matches: 17. In germline, CDR1 is LNHNV, CDR2 YYDKDF (reference sequence). The CDR3 consists of 20 residues. The CDR3 bases are TGTGCCACCAGCATTAAACGACAGGGGAGGGCCTATTTAACTAATGAAAAACTGTTTTTT. Translated, it gives CATSIKRQGRAYLTNEKLFF.

The chain employs TRBV5-6 and TRBJ2-2; D possibly corresponds to TRBD2 (5 bases). V lost 2 bases, J lost 2 bases, and 10 bases lay in between. CDR1 and CDR2 (germline): SGHDT, YYEEEE. This CDR3 has 15 amino acids. CDR3 DNA sequence: TGTGCCAGCAGCTTAAGCCGACTAAACACCGGGGAGCTGTTTTTT. Translating gives CASSLSRLNTGELFF. Combining the CDR3 with reference TRBV5-6 and TRBJ2-2 gives the whole variable domain DAGVTQSPTHLIKTRGQQVTLRCSPKSGHDTVSWYQQALGQGPQFIFQYYEEEERQRGNFPDRFSGHQFPNYSSELNVNALLLGDSALYLCASSLSRLNTGELFFGEGSRLTVL.

The V and J genes are TRBV19 and TRBJ1-1; perhaps TRBD1 as D (6 bases). Looked up from germline, CDR1 is LNHDA and CDR2 is SQIVND (reference sequence). The ends were cut back, 4 bases at V and 1 base at J, with 10 bases in the middle. This CDR3 spans 14 amino acids. CDR3 coding DNA: TGTGCCAGTAGTAAGGGGACATGGAACACTGAAGCTTTCTTT. This encodes CASSKGTWNTEAFF.

This clone was recorded once. V gene TRBV27 combines with J gene TRBJ1-4; TRBD1 might be the D (6 bases). V was clipped by 5 bases and J by 3 bases, with 22 bases between them. Germline V gene sequence: CDR1 MNHEY, CDR2 SMNVEV (reference sequence). The CDR3 runs to 18 residues. CDR3 nucleotides: TGTGCCAGCAGTCGCTGGACAGCCTCTGAGGTCCCTAATGAAAAACTGTTTTTT. Protein: CASSRWTASEVPNEKLFF. Using reference TRBV27 and TRBJ1-4 for the parts outside the CDR3, the full variable domain is EAQVTQNPRYLITVTGKKLTVTCSQNMNHEYMSWYRQDPGLGLRQIYYSMNVEVTDKGDVPEGYKVSRKEKRNFPLILESPSPNQTSLYFCASSRWTASEVPNEKLFFGSGTQLSVL.

This sequence joins TRBV5-1 and TRBJ1-1; D not certain. This CDR3 is built from 14 residues. V lost 0 bases and J lost 1, with 7 bases in between. The V gene's germline CDR1 is SGHRS and CDR2 YFSETQ. The CDR3, as DNA: TGCGCCAGCAGCTTGGTATCAGGGAACACTGAAGCTTTCTTT. The encoded protein is CASSLVSGNTEAFF.

In its sample, this clone was seen a few times. The chain recombines TRBV6-1 with TRBJ1-5; 8 nucleotides align to TRBD1. Germline CDR1 MNHNS, CDR2 SASEGT. CDR3 length equals 14 residues. The ends lost 3 bases at V and 4 bases at J; junction bases unmatched: 2. The CDR3 reads CASSDRGRNQPQHF. CDR3 nucleotide sequence: TGTGCCAGCAGTGACAGGGGGCGTAATCAGCCCCAGCATTTT.

This clone was counted a few times. This chain connects TRBV6-6 to TRBJ2-7; TRBD1 matches 7 bases. Germline loops: CDR1 MNHNY, CDR2 SVGAGI (reference sequence). The CDR3 is made up of 15 amino acids. After removal of 5 bases from V and 2 bases from J, the junction contained 9 bases not matched to a gene. CDR3 nucleotide sequence: TGTGCCAGCAGTCGTGACAGGGATGTAACCTACGAGCAGTACTTC. Its protein is CASSRDRDVTYEQYF.

The chain combines TRBV24-1 with TRBJ1-4; the D gene is possibly TRBD1 (5 bases). CDR1 and CDR2 (germline): KGHDR, SFDVKD. This CDR3 is 15 amino acids long. V gave up 4 bases and J gave up 5 bases, with 13 bases separating them. Written as DNA, the CDR3 is TGTGCCACCAGTGACCGGGGGGGTCCCAATGAAAAACTGTTTTTT. Its translation: CATSDRGGPNEKLFF.

The chain is built from TRBV5-6 and TRBJ2-7; the match to TRBD1 covers 11 bases. V was pared by 0 bases and J by 10 bases, with 12 bases of the junction left unmatched. The germline V gene has CDR1 SGHDT and CDR2 YYEEEE. This CDR3 has 16 residues. CDR3 DNA sequence: TGTGCCAGCAGCTTGGGTTTCGTCGGACAGGGGGCTAATCAGTACTTC. Protein product: CASSLGFVGQGANQYF. The full variable domain, in which reference TRBV5-6 and TRBJ2-7 provide the parts outside the CDR3, is DAGVTQSPTHLIKTRGQQVTLRCSPKSGHDTVSWYQQALGQGPQFIFQYYEEEERQRGNFPDRFSGHQFPNYSSELNVNALLLGDSALYLCASSLGFVGQGANQYFGPGTRLTVT.

This chain links TRBV7-2 with TRBJ1-4; D might be TRBD1 (5 bases). V gave up 2 bases and J gave up 15 bases, with 22 bases separating them. CDR3 length: 15 amino acids. From germline, CDR1 is SGHTA and CDR2 FQGNSA. Here the CDR3 DNA reads TGTGCCAGCAGCTTATTTCTGAGTCAGGGCCGGAGCTTGTTTTTT. It yields the protein CASSLFLSQGRSLFF. The variable domain in full, with the rest retrieved from reference TRBV7-2 and TRBJ1-4, is GAGVSQSPSNKVTEKGKDVELRCDPISGHTALYWYRQSLGQGLEFLIYFQGNSAPDKSGLPSDRFSAERTGGSVSTLTIQRTQQEDSAVYLCASSLFLSQGRSLFFGSGTQLSVL.

The chain joins TRBV7-2 to TRBJ2-7; the D gene is possibly TRBD1 (6 bases). The CDR3 extends over 15 amino acids. V lost 4 bases, J lost 0 bases, and 13 bases lay in between. Germline lookup yields CDR1 SGHTA and CDR2 FQGNSA. The CDR3 region has the DNA TGTGCCAGCAGCTGGACAGACACTCTCTCCTACGAGCAGTACTTC. Amino acids: CASSWTDTLSYEQYF.

The rearrangement joins TRBV10-3 to TRBJ2-3; tentative D call: TRBD2 (6 bases). The CDR3 length is 15 residues. The germline V gene has CDR1 ENHRY and CDR2 SYGVKD. V was shortened by 0 bases and J by 2 bases, with 9 bases between the two germline ends. DNA for the CDR3: TGTGCCATCAGTGAGTCTCGCGGGGACACAGATACGCAGTATTTT. Amino acids: CAISESRGDTDTQYF.

The chain couples TRBV9 to TRBJ2-1; 7 bases align to TRBD2. Germline CDR1 SGDLS, CDR2 YYNGEE. This CDR3 is built from 16 residues. J was trimmed by 1 base and V by 0 bases; bases with no gene match: 4. CDR3 sequence reads: CASSVAPGGSYNEQFF. In DNA, the CDR3 is TGTGCCAGCAGCGTAGCACCGGGGGGTTCCTACAATGAGCAGTTCTTC.

The rearrangement links TRBV6-1 to TRBJ1-3; 9 bases line up with TRBD1. The CDR3 length is 15 residues. Germline assignment: CDR1 MNHNS and CDR2 SASEGT. The trim removed 2 bases at V and 4 bases at J, leaving 3 bases unmatched. Written as DNA, the CDR3 is TGTGCCAGCAGTGAAAGAGGGACAGGGGGAAACACCATATATTTT. Translating it yields CASSERGTGGNTIYF.

This clone was seen only a few times. V gene TRBV6-2 or TRBV6-3 combines with J gene TRBJ2-7; D not resolved. The CDR3 sequence is 12 residues long. Germline CDR1 and CDR2: MNHEY and SVGEGT. Between the trimmed V and J ends, which lost 5 bases and 4 bases, there was a span of 9 bases. CDR3 in DNA: TGTGCCAGCAGTCCACAGCATTACGAGCAGTACTTC. Protein sequence: CASSPQHYEQYF.

This chain uses TRBV19 with TRBJ2-4, with a possible D match to TRBD1 (8 bases). Germline V gene sequence: CDR1 LNHDA, CDR2 SQIVND (reference sequence). The V and J ends lost 6 bases and 0 bases respectively, with 21 bases between them. CDR3 length equals 18 residues. DNA for the CDR3: TGTGCCAGTAGCCCGACAGGGGAGGGGTTCTTAGCCAAAAACATTCAGTACTTC. This codes for CASSPTGEGFLAKNIQYF.